One T cell receptor beta chain is described in this entry. The antigen is undetermined. These data come from a study of shared clonotypes between healthy human individuals. Study-wide results and limits: Naive subsets generally exceeded memory subsets in estimated richness. The four-donor shared clonotypes exceeded non-shared clonotypes in generation probability, with non-shared ones scoring lower.

The repertoire was sequenced with immunoSEQ multiplex PCR; TCRdb's copy has only in-frame clones and lacks some. The sample yields some 1,100,000 clones, 78% seen once. The CDR3 is made up of 17 amino acids. V lost 5 bases to trimming and J lost 2 bases; unmatched junction nucleotides: 6. Germline CDR1 reads SEHNR; CDR2 reads FQNEAQ (reference sequence). CD4+ cells underwent separation, giving CD45RA+ naive and CD45RA-negative memory subsets. V usage is TRBV7-9 and J usage is TRBJ2-6, with TRBD1 matching over 10 bases. This TCR was sampled from a man between 18 and 29 years old in good health. Some clones in this sample may be carry-over from other donors' samples. The sample consisted of memory CD4+ T cells from PBMCs. Documented subset: CD45RA-negative fraction. The CDR3 region has the DNA TGTGCCAGCAGCGGCCGGGACAGGGGTACTGGGGCCAACGTCCTGACTTTC. Its translation is CASSGRDRGTGANVLTF.